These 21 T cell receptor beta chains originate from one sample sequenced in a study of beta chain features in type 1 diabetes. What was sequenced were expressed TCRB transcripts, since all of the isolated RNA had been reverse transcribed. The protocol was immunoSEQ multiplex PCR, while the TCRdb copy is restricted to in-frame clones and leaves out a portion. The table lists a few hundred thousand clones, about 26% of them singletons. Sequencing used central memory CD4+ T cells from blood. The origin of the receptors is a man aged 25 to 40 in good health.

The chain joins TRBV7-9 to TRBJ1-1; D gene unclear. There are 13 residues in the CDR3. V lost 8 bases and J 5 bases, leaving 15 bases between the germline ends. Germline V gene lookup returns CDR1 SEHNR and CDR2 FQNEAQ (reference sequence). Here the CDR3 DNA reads TGTGCCAGCGGATATGGGGTGGGAACTGAAGCTTTCTTT. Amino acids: CASGYGVGTEAFF.

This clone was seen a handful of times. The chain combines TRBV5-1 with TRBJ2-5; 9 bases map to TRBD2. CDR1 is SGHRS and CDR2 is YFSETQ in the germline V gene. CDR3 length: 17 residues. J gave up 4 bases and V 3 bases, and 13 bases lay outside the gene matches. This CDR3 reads CASSWGSSGIGGETQYF. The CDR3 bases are TGCGCCAGCAGCTGGGGCTCTAGCGGGATTGGAGGAGAGACCCAGTACTTC.

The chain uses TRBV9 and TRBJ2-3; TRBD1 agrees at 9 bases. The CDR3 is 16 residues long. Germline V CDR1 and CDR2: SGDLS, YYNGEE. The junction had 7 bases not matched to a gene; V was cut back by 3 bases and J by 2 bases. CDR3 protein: CASSGGQGSYTDTQYF. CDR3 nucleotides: TGTGCCAGCAGCGGAGGACAGGGGAGTTACACAGATACGCAGTATTTT. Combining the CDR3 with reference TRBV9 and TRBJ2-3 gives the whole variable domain DSGVTQTPKHLITATGQRVTLRCSPRSGDLSVYWYQQSLDQGLQFLIQYYNGEERAKGNILERFSAQQFPDLHSELNLSSLELGDSALYFCASSGGQGSYTDTQYFGPGTRLTVL.

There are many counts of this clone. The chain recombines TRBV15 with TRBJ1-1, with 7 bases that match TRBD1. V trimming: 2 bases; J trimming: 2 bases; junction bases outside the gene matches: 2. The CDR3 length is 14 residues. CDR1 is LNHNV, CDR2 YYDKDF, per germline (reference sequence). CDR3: CATSRRTGNTEAFF. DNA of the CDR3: TGTGCCACCAGCAGACGGACAGGCAACACTGAAGCTTTCTTT.

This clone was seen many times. DNA for the CDR3: TGTGCCAGCAACAATAACGACAGGGCCCATCGCGAGCAGTACTTC. Encoded protein: CASNNNDRAHREQYF. The chain recombines TRBV7-9 with TRBJ2-7; 7 bases are shared with TRBD1. The CDR3 has 15 amino acids. The V gene's germline CDR1 is SEHNR and CDR2 FQNEAQ (reference sequence). V was pared by 7 bases and J by 6 bases, with 15 bases of the junction left unmatched.

The CDR3 loop reads CASSPQGAFSTDTQYF. CDR3 DNA sequence: TGTGCCAGCAGCCCCCAGGGAGCCTTTAGCACAGATACGCAGTATTTT. The rearrangement links TRBV5-4 to TRBJ2-3; D might be TRBD1 or TRBD2, each matching 5 bases. V gave up 4 bases and J gave up 0 bases, with 15 bases separating them. This CDR3 is built from 16 residues. Germline V gene sequence: CDR1 SGHNT, CDR2 YYREEE (reference sequence).

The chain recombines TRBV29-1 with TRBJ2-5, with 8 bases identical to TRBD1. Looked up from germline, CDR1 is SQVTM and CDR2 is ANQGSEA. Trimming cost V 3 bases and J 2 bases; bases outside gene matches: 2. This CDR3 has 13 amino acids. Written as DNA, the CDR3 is TGCAGCGTTGACAGGGGGCTACAAGAGACCCAGTACTTC. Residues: CSVDRGLQETQYF.

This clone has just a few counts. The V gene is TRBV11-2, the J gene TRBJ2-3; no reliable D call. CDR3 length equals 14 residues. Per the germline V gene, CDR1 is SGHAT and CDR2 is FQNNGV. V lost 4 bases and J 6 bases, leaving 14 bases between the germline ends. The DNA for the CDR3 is TGTGCCAGCAGCTACATAAAGAGTCGGGATACGCAGTATTTT. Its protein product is CASSYIKSRDTQYF.

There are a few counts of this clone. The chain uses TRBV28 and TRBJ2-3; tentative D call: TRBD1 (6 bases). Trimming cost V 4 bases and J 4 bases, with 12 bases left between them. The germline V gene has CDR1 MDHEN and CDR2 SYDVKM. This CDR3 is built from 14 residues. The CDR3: CASSSPTGSDTQYF. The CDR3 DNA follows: TGTGCCAGCAGTTCGCCGACAGGTTCAGATACGCAGTATTTT.

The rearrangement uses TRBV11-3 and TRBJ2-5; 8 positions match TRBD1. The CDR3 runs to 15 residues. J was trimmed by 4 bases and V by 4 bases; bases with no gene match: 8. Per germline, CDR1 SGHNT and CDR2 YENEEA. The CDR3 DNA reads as TGTGCCAGCAGCTCCGGGACAGGTGAATCAGAGACCCAGTACTTC. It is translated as CASSSGTGESETQYF. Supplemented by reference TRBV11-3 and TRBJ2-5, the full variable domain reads EAGVVQSPRYKIIEKKQPVAFWCNPISGHNTLYWYLQNLGQGPELLIRYENEEAVDDSQLPKDRFSAERLKGVDSTLKIQPAELGDSAVYLCASSSGTGESETQYFGPGTRLLVL.

CDR3 protein: CASSLAGRVGNTEAFF. CDR3 bases: TGTGCCAGCAGCTTGGCCGGCAGGGTGGGGAACACTGAAGCTTTCTTT. This chain links TRBV5-4 with TRBJ1-1; D possibly corresponds to TRBD1 (5 bases). Germline V gene sequence: CDR1 SGHNT, CDR2 YYREEE (reference sequence). CDR3 length: 16 amino acids. V gave up 0 bases and J gave up 1 base, with 13 bases separating them.

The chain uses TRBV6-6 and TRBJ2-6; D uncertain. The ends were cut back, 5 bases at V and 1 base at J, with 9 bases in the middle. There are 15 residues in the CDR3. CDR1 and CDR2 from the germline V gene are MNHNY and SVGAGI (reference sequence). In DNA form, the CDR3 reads TGTGCCAGCAGTCCCCCTGCATCTGGGGCCAACGTCCTGACTTTC. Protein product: CASSPPASGANVLTF.

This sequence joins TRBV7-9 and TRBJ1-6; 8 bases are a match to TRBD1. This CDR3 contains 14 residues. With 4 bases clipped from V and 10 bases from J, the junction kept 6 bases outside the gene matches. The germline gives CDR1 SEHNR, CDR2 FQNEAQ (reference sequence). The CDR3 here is CASSSGTGESPLHF. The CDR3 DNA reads TGTGCCAGCAGCTCCGGGACAGGAGAGTCACCCCTCCACTTT.

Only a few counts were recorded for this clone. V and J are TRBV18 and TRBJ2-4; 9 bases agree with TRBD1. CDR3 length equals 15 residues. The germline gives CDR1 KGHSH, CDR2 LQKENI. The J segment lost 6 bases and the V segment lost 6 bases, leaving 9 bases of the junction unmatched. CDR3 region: CASSSTGGSGNIQYF. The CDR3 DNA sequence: TGTGCCAGCTCGTCGACAGGGGGTTCGGGAAACATTCAGTACTTC.

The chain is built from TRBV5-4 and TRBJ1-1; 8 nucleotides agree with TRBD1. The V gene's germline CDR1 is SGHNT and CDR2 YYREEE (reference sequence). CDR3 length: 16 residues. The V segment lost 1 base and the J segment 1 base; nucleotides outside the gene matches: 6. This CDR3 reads CASSLIGTGENTEAFF. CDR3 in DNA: TGTGCCAGCAGCTTGATCGGGACAGGTGAGAACACTGAAGCTTTCTTT.

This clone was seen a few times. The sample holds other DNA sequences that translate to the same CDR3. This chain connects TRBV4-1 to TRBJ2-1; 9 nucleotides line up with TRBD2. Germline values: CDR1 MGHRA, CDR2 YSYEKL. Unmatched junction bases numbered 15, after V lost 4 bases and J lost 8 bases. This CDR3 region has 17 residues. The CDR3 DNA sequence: TGCGCCAGCAGCCCCCTTGCTAGCGGGAACACGGGGCATGAGCAGTTCTTC. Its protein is CASSPLASGNTGHEQFF.

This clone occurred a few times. DNA for the CDR3: TGTGCCTGGAGTGTACATGCCTACGAGCAGTACTTC. It codes for CAWSVHAYEQYF. V usage is TRBV30 and J usage is TRBJ2-7; no firm D call. V was clipped by 0 bases and J by 2 bases, with 5 bases between them. CDR3 length: 12 amino acids. Germline assignment: CDR1 GTSNPN and CDR2 SVGIG (reference sequence).

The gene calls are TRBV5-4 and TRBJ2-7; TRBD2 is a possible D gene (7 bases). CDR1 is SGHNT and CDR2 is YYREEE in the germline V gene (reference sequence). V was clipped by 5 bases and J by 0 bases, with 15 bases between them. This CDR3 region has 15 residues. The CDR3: CASSYGGTSSYEQYF. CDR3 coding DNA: TGTGCCAGCAGTTACGGGGGGACAAGCTCCTACGAGCAGTACTTC.

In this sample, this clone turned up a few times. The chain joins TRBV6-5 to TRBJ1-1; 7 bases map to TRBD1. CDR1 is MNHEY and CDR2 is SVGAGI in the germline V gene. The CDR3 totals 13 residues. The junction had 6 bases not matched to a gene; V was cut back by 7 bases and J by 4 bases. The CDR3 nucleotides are TGTGCCAGCACGACAGGGAAGAGCACTGAAGCTTTCTTT. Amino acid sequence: CASTTGKSTEAFF.

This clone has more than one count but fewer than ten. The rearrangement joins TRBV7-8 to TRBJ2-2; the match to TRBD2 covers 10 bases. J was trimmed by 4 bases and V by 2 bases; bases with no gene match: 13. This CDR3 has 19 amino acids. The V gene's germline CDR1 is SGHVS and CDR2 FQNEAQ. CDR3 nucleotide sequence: TGTGCCAGCAGCTTAATGAGAGTCCGACTAGCGGGTAGCACCGGGGAGCTGTTTTTT. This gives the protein CASSLMRVRLAGSTGELFF.

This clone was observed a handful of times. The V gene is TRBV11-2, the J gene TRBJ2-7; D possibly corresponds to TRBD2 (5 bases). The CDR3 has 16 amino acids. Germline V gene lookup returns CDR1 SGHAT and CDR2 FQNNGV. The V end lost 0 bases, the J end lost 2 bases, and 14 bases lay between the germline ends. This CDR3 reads CASSLDRSGSTYEQYF. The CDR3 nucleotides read TGTGCCAGCAGCTTAGATCGCAGCGGTTCGACCTACGAGCAGTACTTC.